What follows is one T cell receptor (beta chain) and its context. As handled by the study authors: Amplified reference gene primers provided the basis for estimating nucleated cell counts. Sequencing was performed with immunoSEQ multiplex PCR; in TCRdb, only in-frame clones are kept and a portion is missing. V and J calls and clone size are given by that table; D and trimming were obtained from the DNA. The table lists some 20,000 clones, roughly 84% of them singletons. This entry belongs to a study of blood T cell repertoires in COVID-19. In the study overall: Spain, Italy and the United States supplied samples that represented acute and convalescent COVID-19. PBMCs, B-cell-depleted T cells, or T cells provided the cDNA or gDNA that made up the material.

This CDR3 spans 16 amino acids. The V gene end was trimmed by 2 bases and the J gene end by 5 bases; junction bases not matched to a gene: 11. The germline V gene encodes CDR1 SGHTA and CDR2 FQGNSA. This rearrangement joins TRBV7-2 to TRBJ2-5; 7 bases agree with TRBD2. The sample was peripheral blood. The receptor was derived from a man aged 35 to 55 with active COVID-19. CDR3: CASSLTGGGSEETQYF. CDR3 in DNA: TGTGCCAGCAGCTTAACGGGTGGCGGGAGCGAGGAGACCCAGTACTTC.